The TCR beta chain described here comes from a study of HIV-infected patients and healthy controls. Alpha and beta constant-region primers primed reverse transcription of about 500 ng RNA. Each of the alpha and beta chains got its own library through chain-specific third strand synthesis with indices. TCRdb called the 5' RACE reads again in MiXCR, with one record for every CDR3 protein. The table includes around 21,000 distinct CDR3 sequences, 7.5% to 9% detected once. Whole blood was used without fractionation, so all unsorted peripheral T cells were included. In this sample, this clonotype is medium-sized. With 3 bases removed from V and 11 bases from J, the gap between germline ends came to 10 bases. The CDR3 contains 12 residues.

This chain links TRBV12-3 or TRBV12-4 with TRBJ1-4; D unresolved. Sequencing was done on a sample of blood. The sequence was collected from an adult in good health. The CDR3 sequence is CASSLGLGKLFF. Written as DNA, the CDR3 is TGTGCCAGCAGTTTGGGGTTGGGGAAACTGTTTTTT.